The clone carrying this T cell receptor (beta chain) was seen only a few times. Its antigen is unknown. These data are taken from a study of blood T cells in healthy people across ages. Study-level results: CMV status of donors was not determined, possibly confounding expanded clonotype changes.

Alongside a J-beta primer mix, a sample-barcoded 5' primer served in a second PCR lasting roughly 6 to 12 cycles. TCRdb independently ran MiXCR on the 5' RACE reads; one entry per CDR3 protein. The table lists about 970,000 distinct CDR3 sequences, roughly 51% of them singletons. V gave up 1 base and J gave up 4 bases; unmatched junction bases: 5. This CDR3 contains 15 residues. CDR1 and CDR2 from the germline V gene are MNHEY and SVGAGI. The sample consisted of blood. This clonotype was obtained from a woman aged 60-75 years in good health. This chain joins TRBV6-5 and TRBJ2-3; the match to TRBD2 covers 7 bases. CDR3 loop: CASSYYGGGADTQYF. The DNA for the CDR3 is TGTGCCAGCAGTTACTATGGGGGGGGAGCAGATACGCAGTATTTT.